The TCR beta chain under discussion was sequenced for a study of cytomegalovirus exposure and HLA in healthy donors. General study findings and limits: V segments that were indistinguishable, TRBV6-2 and TRBV6-3 among them, were omitted from analysis.

Primers for the PCR totalled 60 Vbeta and 13 Jbeta. TCRdb's table, derived via immunoSEQ multiplex PCR, lists solely in-frame clones and lacks some. The table shows roughly 160,000 clones, with 65% to 80% occurring only once. This CDR3 has 16 amino acids. V trimming: 2 bases; J trimming: 5 bases; junction bases outside the gene matches: 9. Per germline, CDR1 SGHRS and CDR2 YFSETQ. Only one count was recorded for this clone. The antigen is undetermined. J is TRBJ2-5 and V is TRBV5-1, with TRBD2 matching over 10 bases. The sequence was obtained from a woman in her twenties or thirties in good health and CMV-seronegative. Sequenced input: PBMCs. Here the CDR3 reads CASSLDFSGGTETQYF. For the CDR3, the DNA is TGCGCCAGCAGCTTAGACTTTAGCGGGGGGACGGAGACCCAGTACTTC.